These T cell receptor beta chains were read from a single sample in a study of cytomegalovirus exposure and HLA in healthy donors. Sequenced by immunoSEQ multiplex PCR; TCRdb stores in-frame clones only, minus some. Counted here are approximately 140,000 clones, 60% to 85% occurring once; the ten biggest clones make up 2.8%. The sequenced sample was PBMCs. The receptors shown here come from a male donor in good health and CMV-seronegative. CDR3s include the opening cysteine and the closing phenylalanine or tryptophan. Each record gives: D gene, clone size, J gene, V gene, CDR3 protein, CDR3 DNA. A D gene is named only where the DNA matches it firmly. Expanded clones are given a class, and other clones once, few, many or no size at all.

>TRBD1|.|TRBJ1-1|TRBV4-1
CASSQAPGGTEAFF
TGCGCCAGCAGCCAAGCCCCAGGGGGCACTGAAGCTTTCTTT
>TRBD1|.|TRBJ2-2|TRBV27
CASSPRDRGNAGELFF
TGTGCCAGCAGTCCTCGGGACAGGGGGAACGCCGGGGAGCTGTTTTTT
>.|.|TRBJ2-2|TRBV4-3
CASSPNSRVGELFF
TGCGCCAGCAGCCCGAACTCGAGAGTCGGGGAGCTGTTTTTT
>.|.|TRBJ1-4|TRBV5-1
CASSLGQINEKLFF
TGCGCCAGCAGCTTGGGACAGATTAATGAAAAACTGTTTTTT
>TRBD1|.|TRBJ1-1|TRBV5-6
CASSGTGTGDTEAFF
TGTGCCAGCAGCGGGACCGGGACAGGGGACACTGAAGCTTTCTTT
>.|.|TRBJ1-4|TRBV19
CASSTQGNGNEKLFF
TGTGCCAGTAGTACTCAGGGTAACGGGAATGAAAAACTGTTTTTT
>TRBD1|.|TRBJ2-3|TRBV18
CASSTRQGGTDTQYF
TGTGCCAGCTCCACCAGGCAGGGGGGCACAGATACGCAGTATTTT
>.|.|TRBJ2-5|TRBV7-9
CASSLDRQGTQYF
TGTGCCAGCAGCTTAGACCGCCAGGGTACCCAGTACTTC
>.|few|TRBJ2-1|TRBV14
CASSQDGGRGSYNEQFF
TGTGCCAGCAGCCAAGACGGGGGGCGCGGGTCCTACAATGAGCAGTTCTTC
>.|.|TRBJ1-5|TRBV15
CATSRGKGNQPQHF
TGTGCCACCAGCAGAGGAAAGGGGAATCAGCCCCAGCATTTT
>.|.|TRBJ1-1|TRBV5-6
CASSFQGLGTEAFF
TGTGCCAGCAGCTTCCAGGGGCTTGGCACTGAAGCTTTCTTT
>.|.|TRBJ1-2|TRBV6-6
CASSSWEGNYGYTF
TGTGCCAGCAGTTCCTGGGAGGGGAACTATGGCTACACCTTC
>TRBD2|.|TRBJ2-1|TRBV9
CASSVASGGYNEQFF
TGTGCCAGCAGCGTAGCGAGCGGGGGTTACAATGAGCAGTTCTTC
>.|.|TRBJ1-1|TRBV19
CASSIVAGLNTEAFF
TGTGCCAGTAGTATAGTGGCAGGGTTGAACACTGAAGCTTTCTTT
>TRBD2|.|TRBJ2-1|TRBV9
CASSPRTSGFNEQFF
TGTGCCAGCAGCCCTCGGACTAGCGGTTTCAATGAGCAGTTCTTC
>.|.|TRBJ2-4|TRBV7-9
CASSLAREKNIQYF
TGTGCCAGCAGCTTAGCACGGGAAAAAAACATTCAGTACTTC
>TRBD1|.|TRBJ1-1|TRBV15
CATRETGVNTEAFF
TGTGCCACCAGAGAGACAGGGGTAAACACTGAAGCTTTCTTT
>TRBD1|few|TRBJ1-1|TRBV5-1
CASSGQGPSVTEAFF
TGCGCCAGCAGCGGACAGGGGCCGTCGGTAACTGAAGCTTTCTTT
>TRBD2|.|TRBJ2-3|TRBV2
CASSAGTTFTDTQYF
TGTGCCAGCAGTGCAGGGACTACCTTCACAGATACGCAGTATTTT
>.|.|TRBJ1-1|TRBV4-2
CASSPRDDRQNTEAFF
TGTGCCAGCAGCCCTAGAGATGACAGGCAGAACACTGAAGCTTTCTTT
>.|.|TRBJ2-5|TRBV5-1
CASSLGQTTGGRETQYF
TGCGCCAGCAGCTTGGGTCAAACTACGGGGGGCCGAGAGACCCAGTACTTC
>TRBD1|.|TRBJ2-3|TRBV9
CASSVAGTGTDTQYF
TGTGCCAGCAGCGTAGCCGGGACAGGCACAGATACGCAGTATTTT
>.|.|TRBJ1-1|TRBV9
CASSAPGGGTTEAFF
TGTGCCAGCAGCGCACCCGGGGGGGGGACCACTGAAGCTTTCTTT
>TRBD2|.|TRBJ2-7|TRBV18
CASSPGLAEGYEQYF
TGTGCCAGCTCACCGGGACTAGCGGAAGGCTACGAGCAGTACTTC
>.|.|TRBJ2-2|TRBV6-5
CASSQVWRTGELFF
TGTGCCAGCAGTCAGGTTTGGAGGACCGGGGAGCTGTTTTTT
>TRBD2|once|TRBJ2-5|TRBV7-2
CASSSSGNVKTQYF
TGTGCCAGCAGCTCAAGCGGGAATGTGAAGACCCAGTACTTC
>TRBD2|.|TRBJ2-7|TRBV4-1
CASSQDSSGTYEQYF
TGCGCCAGCAGCCAAGACTCTAGCGGGACCTACGAGCAGTACTTC
>.|.|TRBJ2-7|TRBV23-1
CASSQSWRGLWEQYF
TGCGCCAGCAGTCAATCCTGGCGGGGACTCTGGGAGCAGTACTTC
>.|.|TRBJ1-2|TRBV29-1
CSVGDGAGGYTF
TGCAGCGTTGGAGATGGGGCAGGGGGCTACACCTTC
>.|.|TRBJ2-2|TRBV4-2
CASSQRGGGGHTGELFF
TGTGCCAGCAGCCAAAGGGGGGGCGGAGGTCACACCGGGGAGCTGTTTTTT
>.|.|TRBJ2-7|TRBV14
CASTVSGGLHEQYF
TGTGCCAGCACTGTCTCCGGGGGGCTCCACGAGCAGTACTTC
>.|.|TRBJ1-1|TRBV27
CASSRAVGATEAFF
TGTGCCAGCAGCCGTGCAGTGGGGGCCACTGAAGCTTTCTTT
>.|.|TRBJ2-7|TRBV5-5
CASMEWVDYEQYF
TGTGCCAGCATGGAGTGGGTCGACTACGAGCAGTACTTC
>.|.|TRBJ1-1|TRBV27
CASSLWGGSNTEAFF
TGTGCCAGCAGTTTATGGGGCGGTTCGAACACTGAAGCTTTCTTT
>.|once|TRBJ1-2|TRBV9
CASSVDAHNYGYTF
TGTGCCAGCAGCGTAGATGCACATAACTATGGCTACACCTTC
>.|.|TRBJ1-4|TRBV5-6
CASSFRQGLNEKLFF
TGTGCCAGCAGCTTCCGACAAGGCCTTAATGAAAAACTGTTTTTT
>.|once|TRBJ2-7|TRBV9
CASSVDRGTAPYEQYF
TGTGCCAGCAGCGTAGACCGCGGGACCGCTCCCTACGAGCAGTACTTC
>TRBD2|.|TRBJ2-7|TRBV5-1
CASSLYLAGGLPYSYEQYF
TGCGCCAGCAGCTTATATCTAGCGGGGGGCCTTCCCTACTCCTACGAGCAGTACTTC
>TRBD2|.|TRBJ2-7|TRBV9
CASSVSPSGSFSSYEQYF
TGTGCCAGCAGCGTCTCGCCTAGCGGGAGCTTCAGCTCCTACGAGCAGTACTTC
>TRBD1|few|TRBJ1-2|TRBV19
CASQIKGASLGGYTF
TGTGCCTCCCAGATTAAGGGGGCCTCACTCGGTGGCTACACCTTC
>TRBD1|.|TRBJ2-2|TRBV29-1
CSVEGGTAAGELFF
TGCAGCGTTGAAGGTGGGACAGCGGCCGGGGAGCTGTTTTTT
>.|.|TRBJ2-1|TRBV9
CASSVLVNNEQFF
TGTGCCAGCAGCGTACTAGTCAACAATGAGCAGTTCTTC
>.|.|TRBJ1-2|TRBV4-2
CASSQEGTDYYGYTF
TGTGCCAGCAGCCAAGAGGGCACTGATTACTATGGCTACACCTTC
>.|.|TRBJ1-1|TRBV5-1
CASSLAPETGLGAFF
TGCGCCAGCAGCTTGGCCCCCGAAACAGGGTTAGGAGCTTTCTTT
>.|.|TRBJ1-2|TRBV4-3
CASSQQMSGEGYTF
TGCGCCAGCAGCCAACAAATGTCAGGGGAGGGCTACACCTTC
>.|.|TRBJ2-7|TRBV5-3
CARSPPGGSYEQYF
TGTGCCAGAAGCCCCCCCGGCGGCTCCTACGAGCAGTACTTC
>.|few|TRBJ2-3|TRBV5-8
CASSLRLAGTDTQYF
TGTGCCAGCAGCTTGAGATTAGCGGGCACAGATACGCAGTATTTT
>.|.|TRBJ1-4|TRBV7-9
CASSLEGRVTNEKLFF
TGTGCCAGCAGCTTAGAGGGCAGGGTAACTAATGAAAAACTGTTTTTT
>TRBD1|few|TRBJ1-1|TRBV27
CASSLDRGRAVEAFF
TGTGCCAGCAGTTTGGACAGGGGCCGGGCCGTTGAAGCTTTCTTT
>.|.|TRBJ1-4|TRBV4-3
CASSYFATNEKLFF
TGCGCCAGCAGTTACTTTGCAACTAATGAAAAACTGTTTTTT
>TRBD2|.|TRBJ2-1|TRBV11-2
CASSGRENEQFF
TGTGCCTCGAGCGGGAGGGAGAATGAGCAGTTCTTC
>TRBD1|.|TRBJ1-2|TRBV6-5
CASSKGQEANYGYTF
TGTGCCAGCAGTAAGGGACAGGAAGCTAACTATGGCTACACCTTC